The text below deals with one T cell receptor beta chain. The target antigen is unknown. The data stem from a study of T cell responses to AZD1222 COVID-19 vaccine. Assay used: immunoSEQ multiplex PCR; TCRdb lists only in-frame clones, some missing. The table shows approximately 170,000 clones, with 94% occurring only once. Overall study results and limits: Among spike-specific TCRs, nearly half reportedly target unmutated variant regions. Clonal diversity was possibly underestimated, and white British individuals and females predominated among donors. Samples come after the peak T cell response, not at day 14.

Germline V gene lookup returns CDR1 SGHTA and CDR2 FQGNSA. CDR3 length: 16 amino acids. The J segment lost 7 bases and the V segment lost 4 bases, leaving 7 bases of the junction unmatched. This sample comprised peripheral blood, obtained 28 days after the second AZD1222 dose. This TCR was sampled from an adult who received the AZD1222 COVID-19 vaccine. This chain links TRBV7-2 with TRBJ1-6, with 10 bases fitting TRBD1. The CDR3 here is CASSSGPGQGNSPLHF. The CDR3 region has the DNA TGTGCCAGCAGCTCGGGGCCGGGACAGGGGAATTCACCCCTCCACTTT. Full variable domain (rest looked up from reference TRBV7-2 and TRBJ1-6): GAGVSQSPSNKVTEKGKDVELRCDPISGHTALYWYRQSLGQGLEFLIYFQGNSAPDKSGLPSDRFSAERTGGSVSTLTIQRTQQEDSAVYLCASSSGPGQGNSPLHFGNGTRLTVT.